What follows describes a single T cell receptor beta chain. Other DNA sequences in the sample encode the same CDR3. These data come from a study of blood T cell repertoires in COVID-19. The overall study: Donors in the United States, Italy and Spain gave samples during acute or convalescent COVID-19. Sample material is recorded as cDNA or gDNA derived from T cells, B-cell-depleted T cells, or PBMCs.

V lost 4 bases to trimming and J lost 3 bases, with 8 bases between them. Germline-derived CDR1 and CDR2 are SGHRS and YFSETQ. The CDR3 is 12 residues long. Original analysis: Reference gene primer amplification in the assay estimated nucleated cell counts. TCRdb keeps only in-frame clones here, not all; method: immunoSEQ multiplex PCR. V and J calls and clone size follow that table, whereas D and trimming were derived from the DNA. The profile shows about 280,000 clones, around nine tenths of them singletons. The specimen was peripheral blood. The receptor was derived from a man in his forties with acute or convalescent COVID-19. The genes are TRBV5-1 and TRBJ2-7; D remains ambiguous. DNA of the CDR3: TGCGCCAGCAGCCTACCCGGCTACGAGCAGTACTTC. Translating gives CASSLPGYEQYF.